This is a list of T cell receptor beta chains from one sample in a study of immune evolution from preneoplasia to lung adenocarcinoma. Clones were read by immunoSEQ multiplex PCR, and TCRdb kept only the in-frame ones, dropping some. The repertoire holds thousands of clones, with roughly 82% as singletons. Sequenced input: FFPE lung adenocarcinoma in situ tissue. These receptors came from an older donor with lung adenocarcinoma. The CDR3 runs from the conserved cysteine through the conserved F or W. Each record gives: V gene, J gene, D gene, clone size, CDR3 DNA, CDR3 protein. The D gene is left open where the match is weak. The size of a clone is reported for some rows only, either as once, few or many, or as a class for expanded clones.

TRBV7-9	TRBJ1-3	NA	NA	TGTGCCAGCAGCTTGGCGGACCGTGGAAACACCATATATTTT	CASSLADRGNTIYF
TRBV11-2	TRBJ2-1	NA	NA	TGTGCCAGCAGCTTAGTCGACAGTACCTACAATGAGCAGTTCTTC	CASSLVDSTYNEQFF
TRBV30	TRBJ2-2	NA	few	TGTGCCTGGAGTCCACAGGGAACCGGGGAGCTGTTTTTT	CAWSPQGTGELFF
TRBV18	TRBJ1-4	NA	NA	TGTGCCAGCTCACGAAACACGGCGGCTAATGAAAAACTGTTTTTT	CASSRNTAANEKLFF
TRBV5-1	TRBJ2-3	TRBD1	NA	TGCGCCAGCAGCGATACAGGGGGCGCGCTCTCAGATACGCAGTATTTT	CASSDTGGALSDTQYF
TRBV7-6	TRBJ2-2	TRBD1	NA	TGTGCCAGCAGCCCCGGGACAGGGATTAACACCGGGGAGCTGTTTTTT	CASSPGTGINTGELFF
TRBV5-1	TRBJ1-1	TRBD1	NA	TGCGCCAGCAGCCCCGGACAGGGGAAAGTTACTGAAGCTTTCTTT	CASSPGQGKVTEAFF
TRBV10-1	TRBJ2-4	TRBD2	NA	TGCGCCAGCACCCTATCGCGGGAGAGGGGTCGGTACTTC	CASTLSRERGRYF
TRBV10-1	TRBJ2-4	NA	NA	TGCGCCAGCAGTGAGAGGCTAGACGACATTCAGTACTTC	CASSERLDDIQYF
TRBV5-4	TRBJ2-7	NA	NA	TGTGCCAGCAGCTTGGAGAGGGGAGGCCATGCATTC	CASSLERGGHAF
TRBV11-2	TRBJ2-5	NA	NA	TGTGCCAGCAGCTTAGGACTTGCGGGGAACCGAGAGACCCAGTACTTC	CASSLGLAGNRETQYF
TRBV30	TRBJ2-5	NA	NA	TGTGCCTGGAGTGGAAACAGGGCCCAAGAGACCCAGTACTTC	CAWSGNRAQETQYF
TRBV19	TRBJ2-7	TRBD1	few	TGTGCCACTGGGAAGGGGGCGTACGAGCAGTACTTC	CATGKGAYEQYF
TRBV6-6	TRBJ2-5	NA	NA	TGTGCCAGCAGTTACTCCCCCGGGCAGCAAGAGACCCAGTACTTC	CASSYSPGQQETQYF
TRBV11-2	TRBJ2-2	NA	NA	TGTGCCAGCAGCTTAAGGGACACCGGGGAGCTGTTTTTT	CASSLRDTGELFF
TRBV19	TRBJ1-2	TRBD1	NA	TGTGCCAGTATTTCCCGGGACAGTTATGGCTACACCTTC	CASISRDSYGYTF
TRBV7-9	TRBJ1-5	NA	NA	TGTGCCAGCAGCCGAACCGGGAGAGGTCAGCCCCAGCATTTT	CASSRTGRGQPQHF
TRBV9	TRBJ1-2	NA	NA	TGTGCCAGCAGCCCCCGCTCTAACTATGGCTACACCTTC	CASSPRSNYGYTF
TRBV6-5	TRBJ2-7	NA	NA	TGTGCCAGCAGTTACGGTCCGGGGATCGAGCAGTACTTC	CASSYGPGIEQYF
TRBV30	TRBJ1-1	TRBD1	NA	TGTGCCTGGAGCCGGACAGGGGGCACTGAAGCTTTCTTT	CAWSRTGGTEAFF
TRBV19	TRBJ2-5	TRBD1	once	TGTGCCAGTAGTACGGACAGGGGCTTAGGGGAGACCCAGTACTTC	CASSTDRGLGETQYF
TRBV5-4	TRBJ2-7	TRBD2	few	TGTGCCAGCAGCTTAAGATTAGCGAGCGGGAGGATACCCCGCGAGCAGTACTTC	CASSLRLASGRIPREQYF
TRBV27	TRBJ2-7	NA	NA	TGTGCCAGCATCGGCTTCCTCAGCTCCTACGAGCAGTACTTC	CASIGFLSSYEQYF
TRBV5-1	TRBJ2-1	NA	NA	TGCGCCAGCAGCTTAGGGCAGACCTACAATGAGCAGTTCTTC	CASSLGQTYNEQFF
TRBV11-2	TRBJ2-7	TRBD2	NA	TGTGCCAGCAGCTTAGTCCTAGCGGGAGCGGGGGAGCAGTACTTC	CASSLVLAGAGEQYF
TRBV7-2	TRBJ2-1	TRBD1	NA	TGTGCCAGCAGGCCCCGGGACAGGCTCAATGAGCAGTTCTTC	CASRPRDRLNEQFF
TRBV5-1	TRBJ2-5	TRBD2	NA	TGCGCCAGCAGCTTGGCCGGGGGGGAAGGCGAGACCCAGTACTTC	CASSLAGGEGETQYF
TRBV25-1	TRBJ2-1	NA	NA	TGTGCCAGCAGTGAATATACGAATGAGCAGTTCTTC	CASSEYTNEQFF
TRBV29-1	TRBJ2-1	TRBD2	once	TGCAGCGTTGAGGCTAGCGGGAGCGATGAGCAGTTCTTC	CSVEASGSDEQFF